This T cell receptor beta chain was captured by sequencing in a study of T cell changes during pregnancy in multiple sclerosis. The CDR3 totals 12 residues. Trimming removed 3 bases from V and 5 bases from J, with 8 bases in between. CDR1 KGHSH and CDR2 LQKENI come from the germline V gene. Sequencing used immunoSEQ multiplex PCR; TCRdb keeps in-frame clones, though not all of them. The table includes 32,000 or so clones, more than 90% detected once. This specimen was CD4+ T cells from peripheral blood mononuclear cells, taken in the second trimester of pregnancy. This TCR came from a female donor with multiple sclerosis, enrolled in a pregnancy study. This chain joins TRBV18 and TRBJ2-7; D remains ambiguous. This chain's CDR3 is CASSPRRDEQYF. The CDR3, as DNA: TGTGCCAGCTCACCCCGTCGGGACGAGCAGTACTTC.